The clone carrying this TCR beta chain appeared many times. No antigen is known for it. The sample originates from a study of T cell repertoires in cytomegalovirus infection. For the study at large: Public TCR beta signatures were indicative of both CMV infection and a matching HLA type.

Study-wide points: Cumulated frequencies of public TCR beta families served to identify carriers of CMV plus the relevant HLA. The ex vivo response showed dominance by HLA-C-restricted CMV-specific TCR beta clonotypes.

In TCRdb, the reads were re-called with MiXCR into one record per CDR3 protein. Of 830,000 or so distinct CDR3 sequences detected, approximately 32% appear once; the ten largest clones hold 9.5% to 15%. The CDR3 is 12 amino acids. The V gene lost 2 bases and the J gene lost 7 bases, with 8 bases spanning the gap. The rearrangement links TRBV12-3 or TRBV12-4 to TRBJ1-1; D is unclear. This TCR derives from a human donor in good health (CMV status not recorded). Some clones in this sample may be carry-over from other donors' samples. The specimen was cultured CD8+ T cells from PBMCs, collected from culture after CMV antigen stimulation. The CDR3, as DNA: TGTGCCAGCAGTTTATGGGGTAGTGAAGCTTTCTTT. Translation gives CASSLWGSEAFF.